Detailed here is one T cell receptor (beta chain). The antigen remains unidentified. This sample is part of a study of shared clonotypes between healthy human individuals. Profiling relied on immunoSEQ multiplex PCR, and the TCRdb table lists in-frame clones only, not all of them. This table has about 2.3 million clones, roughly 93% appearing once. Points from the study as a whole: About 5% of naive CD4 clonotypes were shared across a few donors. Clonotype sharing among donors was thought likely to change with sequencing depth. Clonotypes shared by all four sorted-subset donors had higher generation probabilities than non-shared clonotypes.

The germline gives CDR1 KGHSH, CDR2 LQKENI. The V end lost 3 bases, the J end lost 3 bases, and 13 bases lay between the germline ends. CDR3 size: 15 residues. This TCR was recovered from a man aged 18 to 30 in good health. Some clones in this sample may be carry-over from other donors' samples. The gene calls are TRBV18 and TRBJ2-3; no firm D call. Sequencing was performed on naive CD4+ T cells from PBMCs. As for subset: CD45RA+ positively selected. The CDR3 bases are TGTGCCAGCTCACCTAGGCAGTCCACAACAGATACGCAGTATTTT. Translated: CASSPRQSTTDTQYF.